The sample holds a few counts of the clone carrying this T cell receptor beta chain. Its antigen remains unknown. The source of the sample is a study of beta chain features in type 1 diabetes. Study-wide results and limits: Insertions were fewer and deletions more numerous at VDJ junctions in type 1 diabetes patients. For patients, the naive, central memory and Treg TCRB repertoires appeared more alike than for healthy donors.

Expressed TCRB transcripts were sequenced, since all the RNA that had been isolated was reverse transcribed. Libraries were prepared by immunoSEQ multiplex PCR; TCRdb keeps only in-frame clonotypes and omits some of them. The sample has about 220,000 clones, roughly a tenth seen once. On average, the one heparinised blood draw given by each donor was 90 to 150 mL. The receptor was derived from a man between 18 and 29 years old in good health. The sample was central memory CD4+ T cells from blood.

CDR3 region: CASKLRQGKSEQFF. The CDR3 coding sequence is TGTGCCAGCAAACTCCGACAGGGTAAGAGTGAGCAGTTCTTC. This sequence joins TRBV6-1 and TRBJ2-1; 7 nucleotides agree with TRBD1. The V gene end was trimmed by 7 bases and the J gene end by 9 bases; junction bases not matched to a gene: 12. This CDR3 region has 14 residues. Germline V gene data show CDR1 as MNHNS and CDR2 as SASEGT.